A single TCR delta chain is shown here with its context. The translation of this DNA and the TCRdb protein of a much larger clone differ at residue 18, probably owing to a read error; the protein shown here is translated from the DNA. This sample stems from a study of gamma-delta T cells after stem cell transplantation. TCRdb re-called clones from the RT-PCR reads using CATT. The table lists 900 or so delta-chain clones, roughly 2.8% of them singletons. This CDR3 is 21 amino acids long. CDR1 is TVYSNPD and CDR2 is GDNSRS in the germline V gene (reference sequence). Sequencing was performed on gamma-delta T cells. The V call is TRDV3, the J call TRDJ4; 10 nucleotides align to TRDD3. This sequence originates from a human donor. It is not recorded whose cells these are; they may come from a transplant donor. The chain's CDR3 is CALSSRLAKYWGISPHRHLIF. The CDR3 DNA follows: TGTGCCTTGTCTTCCCGCCTAGCGAAGTACTGGGGGATCTCTCCCCACAGACACCTGATCTTT.